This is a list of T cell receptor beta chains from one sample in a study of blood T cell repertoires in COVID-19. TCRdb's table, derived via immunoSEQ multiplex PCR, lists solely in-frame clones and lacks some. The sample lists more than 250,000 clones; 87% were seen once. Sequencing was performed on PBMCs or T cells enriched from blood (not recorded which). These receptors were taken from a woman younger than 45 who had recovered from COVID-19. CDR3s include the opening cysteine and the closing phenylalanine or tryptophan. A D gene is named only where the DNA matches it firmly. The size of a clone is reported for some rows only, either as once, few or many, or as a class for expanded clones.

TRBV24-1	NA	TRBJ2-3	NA	TGTGCCACCAGTGAAGGGAGGAACGGGGTGACAGATACGCAGTATTTT	CATSEGRNGVTDTQYF
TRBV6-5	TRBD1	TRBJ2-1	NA	TGTGCCAGCAGTCTTTACAGGGGATACAATGAGCAGTTCTTC	CASSLYRGYNEQFF
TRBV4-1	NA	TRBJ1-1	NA	TGCGCCAGCAGCCAGGGGGCTGTAACTGAAGCTTTCTTT	CASSQGAVTEAFF
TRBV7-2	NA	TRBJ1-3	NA	TGTGCCAGCAGCTTAGATCAGGGAAGCACCATATATTTT	CASSLDQGSTIYF
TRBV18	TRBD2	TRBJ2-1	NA	TGTGCCAGCTCACCACGGGAGGGGCTAACTAATGAGCAGTTCTTC	CASSPREGLTNEQFF
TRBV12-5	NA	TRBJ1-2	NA	TGTGCTAGTGGTTTGGGGATTGGAGGGGAGTATGGCTACACCTTC	CASGLGIGGEYGYTF
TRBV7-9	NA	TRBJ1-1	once	TGTGCCAGCAGCTTCTCAGGGACTCGTGAAGCTTTCTTT	CASSFSGTREAFF
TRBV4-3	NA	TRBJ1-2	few	TGCGCCAGCAGCCAAGATTTTGGGGGGGCTAACTATGGCTACACCTTC	CASSQDFGGANYGYTF
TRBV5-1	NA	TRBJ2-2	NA	TGCGCCAGCAGCTCAGGGCCCACCGGGGAGCTGTTTTTT	CASSSGPTGELFF
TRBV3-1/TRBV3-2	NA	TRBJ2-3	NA	TGTGCCAGCAGCCAAGAATGGGGGGTAGATACGCAGTATTTT	CASSQEWGVDTQYF
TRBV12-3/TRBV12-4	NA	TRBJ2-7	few	TGTGCCAGCAGCTCCTGGAGGGGAAGCGAGCAGTACTTC	CASSSWRGSEQYF
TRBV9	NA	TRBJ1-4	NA	TGTGCCAGCAGCGTAGGGGCCGGTAATGAAAAACTGTTTTTT	CASSVGAGNEKLFF
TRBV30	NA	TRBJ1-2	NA	TGTGCCTGGAGCCAAGGAGGGGATGGCTACACCTTC	CAWSQGGDGYTF
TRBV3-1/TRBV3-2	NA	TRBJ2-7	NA	TGTGCCAGCAGCCAAGATTTTGCTATTCTCTCCTACGAGCAGTACTTC	CASSQDFAILSYEQYF
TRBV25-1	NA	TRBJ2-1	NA	TGTGCCAGCAGTGAATTGGATGGCAGGGGGCAGTTCTTC	CASSELDGRGQFF
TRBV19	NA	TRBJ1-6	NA	TGTGCCAGTAGTATCCACAGGGCCTCCTATAATTCACCCCTCCACTTT	CASSIHRASYNSPLHF
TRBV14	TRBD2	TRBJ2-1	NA	TGTGCCAGCAGCCCGAAGCCAGGACTAGCGGGCTCGAGCTCCTACAATGAGCAGTTCTTC	CASSPKPGLAGSSSYNEQFF
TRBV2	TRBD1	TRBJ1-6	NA	TGTGCCAGTACTCCGGCGACAGGGGTTTCACCCCTCCACTTT	CASTPATGVSPLHF
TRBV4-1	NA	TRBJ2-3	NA	TGCGCCAGCAGCCAACTCGGACAAGGGGTGGAAGATACGCAGTATTTT	CASSQLGQGVEDTQYF
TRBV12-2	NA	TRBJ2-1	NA	TGTGCAAGTCGCTTAGAGGTAGCGGGGGGGCTCTCGGGCTACAATGAGCAGTTCTTC	CASRLEVAGGLSGYNEQFF
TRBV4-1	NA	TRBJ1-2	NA	TGCGCCAGCAGCCCCACCGGGTTCAGCGGGGACGGCTACACCTTC	CASSPTGFSGDGYTF
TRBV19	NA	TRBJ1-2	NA	TGTGCCAGTAGTGCCGGGGAGTGGTATGGCTACACCTTC	CASSAGEWYGYTF
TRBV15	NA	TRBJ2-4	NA	TGTGCCACCAGCAGATTTTCGAGATTGGACATTCAGTACTTC	CATSRFSRLDIQYF
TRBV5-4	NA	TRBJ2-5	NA	TGTGCCAGCAGCTCCTTGGAGACCCAGTACTTC	CASSSLETQYF
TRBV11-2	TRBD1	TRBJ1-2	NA	TGTGCCAGCAGCACCCAGGGGGACACCTACACCTTC	CASSTQGDTYTF
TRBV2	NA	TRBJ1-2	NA	TGTGCCAGCAGCCCCGACGGGGGATATGGCTACACCTTC	CASSPDGGYGYTF
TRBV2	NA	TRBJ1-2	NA	TGTGCCAGCAGTGTAAACGGAGATGGCTACACCTTC	CASSVNGDGYTF
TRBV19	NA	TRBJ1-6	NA	TGTGCCTCAAGGGTGGGGGCCAATAATTCACCCCTCCACTTT	CASRVGANNSPLHF
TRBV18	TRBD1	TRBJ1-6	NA	TGTGCCAGCTCACTCGGGACAGGGAGCCAGAATTCACCCCTCCACTTT	CASSLGTGSQNSPLHF
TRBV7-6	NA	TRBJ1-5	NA	TGTGCCAGCAGCCCCACAGGGTGGACTCAGCCCCAGCATTTT	CASSPTGWTQPQHF
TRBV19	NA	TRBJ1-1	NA	TGTGCCAGTAGTATAGTGCCCGGGTTGACTTTCTTT	CASSIVPGLTFF
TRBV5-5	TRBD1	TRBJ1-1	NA	TGTGCCAGCAGCTCTGGAGGGCAGGGGGCAACTGAAGCTTTCTTT	CASSSGGQGATEAFF
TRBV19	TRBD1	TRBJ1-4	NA	TGTGCCAGTAGTATTACGGGAGGGGGCCCCAATGAAAAACTGTTTTTT	CASSITGGGPNEKLFF
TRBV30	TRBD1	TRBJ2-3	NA	TGTGCCTGGAGTACCCAGGGGGCAGGAGATACGCAGTATTTT	CAWSTQGAGDTQYF
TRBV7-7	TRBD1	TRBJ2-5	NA	TGTGCTAGCAGCCCTCAGCCCCCAGGACAGGCCCTGATCGGGACCCAGTACTTC	CASSPQPPGQALIGTQYF
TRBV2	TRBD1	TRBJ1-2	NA	TGTGCCAGCAGTCCGGGACAGGGGACTAACTATGGCTACACCTTC	CASSPGQGTNYGYTF
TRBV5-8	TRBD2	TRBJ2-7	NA	TGTGCCAGCAGCGCTGGACTAGCGGGGCCCTCCTACGAGCAGTACTTC	CASSAGLAGPSYEQYF
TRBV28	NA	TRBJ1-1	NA	TGTGCCACCGGGGGGAACACTGAAGCTTTCTTT	CATGGNTEAFF
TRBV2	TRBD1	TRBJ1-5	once	TGTGCCAGCGCCGGACAGGGCAATCAGCCCCAGCATTTT	CASAGQGNQPQHF
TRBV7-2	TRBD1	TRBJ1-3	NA	TGTGCCAGCAGCTTTGTCCCGGGACAGGGATTTACCTCTGGAAACACCATATATTTT	CASSFVPGQGFTSGNTIYF
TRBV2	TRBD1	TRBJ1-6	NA	TGTGCCAGCAGCGGACAGGGTCATTCACCCCTCCACTTT	CASSGQGHSPLHF
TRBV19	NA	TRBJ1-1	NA	TGTGCCAGTAGTGGATTCGACACAAGACAAGCTTTCTTT	CASSGFDTRQAFF
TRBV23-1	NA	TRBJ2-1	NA	TGCGCCAGCAGTCATTTCCCCAACTCCTCTCCCTACAATGAGCAGTTCTTC	CASSHFPNSSPYNEQFF
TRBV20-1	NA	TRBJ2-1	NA	TGCAGTGCTAGTTCTAGTGATGAGCAGTTCTTC	CSASSSDEQFF
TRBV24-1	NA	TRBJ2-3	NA	TGTGCCACCGTATGGGGCCCCGATACGCAGTATTTT	CATVWGPDTQYF
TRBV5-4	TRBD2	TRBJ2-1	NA	TGTGCCAGCAGCAGGCCGGGGGGGATCTACAATGAGCAGTTCTTC	CASSRPGGIYNEQFF
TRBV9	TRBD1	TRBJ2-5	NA	TGTGCCAGCAGCGTATCGGGGAACAGGGGAGAGACCCAGTACTTC	CASSVSGNRGETQYF
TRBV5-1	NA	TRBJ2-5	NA	TGCGCCAGCAGCCGGTCCCAAATAGCGACCCAAGAGACCCAGTACTTC	CASSRSQIATQETQYF
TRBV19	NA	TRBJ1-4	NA	TGTGCCAGTAGTAGGTTGGGACAACCGGAGGAAAAACTGTTTTTT	CASSRLGQPEEKLFF
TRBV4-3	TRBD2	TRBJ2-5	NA	TGCGCCAGCAGCCAGGGGACAGCGGGGGGGACCCAGTACTTC	CASSQGTAGGTQYF
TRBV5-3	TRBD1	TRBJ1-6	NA	TGTGCCAGAAGCGCGCGGACAGGGATAGATAATTCACCCCTCCACTTT	CARSARTGIDNSPLHF
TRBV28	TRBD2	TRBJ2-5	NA	TGTGCCAGCAGCCCGCTTAGCGGGAGAGAGACCCAGTACTTC	CASSPLSGRETQYF
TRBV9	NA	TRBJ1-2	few	TGTGCCAGCAGCGTAGGGTCACAGATCTATGGCTACACCTTC	CASSVGSQIYGYTF